Sequencing of this T cell receptor beta chain was carried out in a study of cytomegalovirus exposure and HLA in healthy donors. Study-wide background: The Caucasian-associated ancestry cluster held 80% to 90% of 300 to 500 genotyped donors. Study-level findings and limits: Associated with HLA alleles at 0.05 false discovery rate in a later analysis were over 15,000 TCR beta sequences.

Only a few counts were recorded for this clone. Its specificity is unknown. One junction end does not reproduce the germline sequence, and a read error may be involved. PCR primers comprised 60 Vbeta and 13 Jbeta primers. Measured with immunoSEQ multiplex PCR; TCRdb has only the in-frame clones, and not every one. This sample yields 150,000 to 200,000 clones, of which roughly 80% are seen a single time; nearly 2.5% belongs to the top ten. The CDR3 covers 14 residues. The germline V gene has CDR1 LGHNA and CDR2 YSLEER. This clonotype originated in a male donor in good health and CMV-seronegative. Sequencing was carried out using PBMCs. This rearrangement joins TRBV4-3 to TRBJ2-4; TRBD2 matches at 7 bases. The CDR3 loop is CASSRNLGGSPGNF. DNA for the CDR3: TGCGCCAGCAGCCGGAACCTCGGGGGGTCGCCTGGGAACTTC.